This entry is about one T cell receptor beta chain. What it recognizes is unknown. The data originate from a study of T cell responses to AZD1222 COVID-19 vaccine. Clones were read by immunoSEQ multiplex PCR, and TCRdb kept only the in-frame ones, dropping some. Counted here are 110,000 or so clones, 70% to 90% occurring once; the ten biggest clones make up around 6%. The V gene lost 1 base and the J gene lost 6 bases, with 7 bases spanning the gap. Germline V gives CDR1 SQVTM, CDR2 ANQGSEA. The CDR3 spans 12 residues. Regarding the study as a whole: Spike-specific TCR breadth rose after two AZD1222 doses, and depth rose as well. Clonal diversity may have been underestimated, and the donors were mostly white British, with more females than males. CD4 TCRs covered the whole spike, strongest at regions 160-218 and 743-854.

Source: peripheral blood, taken 28 days after the second AZD1222 dose. The TCR originated in an adult who received the AZD1222 COVID-19 vaccine. The rearrangement uses TRBV29-1 and TRBJ2-1; D is unresolved. DNA of the CDR3: TGCAGCGTTGAAGCGTCTTCCAATGAGCAGTTCTTC. Its protein product is CSVEASSNEQFF.